The sequence of this TCR beta chain was determined in a study of control samples from healthy donors and cancer patients. The assay was immunoSEQ multiplex PCR, and TCRdb's table has in-frame clones only and misses some. The sample holds about 98,000 clones, roughly 83% seen once. Per germline, CDR1 GTSNPN and CDR2 SVGIG (reference sequence). The CDR3 contains 16 residues. Germline trimming cut 2 bases from V and 4 bases from J; bases unmatched to any gene: 9. The material sequenced was blood. This TCR was recovered from a woman aged 25 to 39 in good health. The chain has TRBV30 and TRBJ1-5; the match to TRBD1 covers 9 bases. CDR3 DNA: TGTGCCTGGAGTCGGGGACAGGGAAACGGTAATCAGCCCCAGCATTTT. Translated: CAWSRGQGNGNQPQHF. Full variable domain (remainder filled in from reference TRBV30 and TRBJ1-5): SQTIHQWPATLVQPVGSPLSLECTVEGTSNPNLYWYRQAAGRGLQLLFYSVGIGQISSEVPQNLSASRPQDRQFILSSKKLLLSDSGFYLCAWSRGQGNGNQPQHFGDGTRLSIL.